This is a list of T cell receptor beta chains from one sample in a study of T cells in Graves' hyperthyroidism and ophthalmopathy. One entry per CDR3 protein, called by TCRdb with MiXCR from the multiplex PCR reads. This table holds about 250,000 distinct CDR3 sequences, around 24% found once. The specimen sequenced was blood. The receptors derive from a woman in her thirties or forties with Graves' ophthalmopathy. Both conserved end residues are part of each CDR3. The D gene is left open where the match is weak. Expanded clones are given a class, and other clones once, few, many or no size at all.

NA	TRBV2	TRBD2	TRBJ2-7	CASSEGLAIYEQYF	TGTGCCAGCAGTGAGGGACTAGCGATCTACGAGCAGTACTTC
many	TRBV5-1	NA	TRBJ1-2	CASSLGQGTYGYTF	TGCGCCAGCAGCTTGGGTCAGGGGACCTATGGCTACACCTTC
NA	TRBV28	NA	TRBJ2-7	CASSLGSGGPYEQYF	TGTGCCAGCAGTTTAGGGTCCGGCGGTCCCTACGAGCAGTACTTC
NA	TRBV19	NA	TRBJ1-5	CASSIHKMLGGNNQPQHF	TGTGCCAGTAGTATTCATAAGATGTTAGGGGGTAACAATCAGCCCCAGCATTTT
many	TRBV11-2	NA	TRBJ1-5	CASSYTQGPLQPQHF	TGTGCCAGCAGCTACACTCAGGGTCCTTTACAGCCCCAGCATTTT
many	TRBV20-1	TRBD1	TRBJ2-5	CSAGGQGGSETQYF	TGCAGTGCTGGAGGACAGGGCGGCTCAGAGACCCAGTACTTC
many	TRBV28	TRBD2	TRBJ2-5	CASSPRAGGRETQYF	TGTGCCAGCAGCCCCCGAGCGGGAGGGCGGGAGACCCAGTACTTC
NA	TRBV12-3/TRBV12-4	NA	TRBJ1-1	CASSQIGYTEAFF	TGTGCCAGCAGCCAAATCGGGTACACTGAAGCTTTCTTT
NA	TRBV28	TRBD1	TRBJ2-7	CASRAGGESGTGAPQYF	TGTGCCAGCAGGGCTGGGGGTGAATCCGGGACAGGGGCTCCTCAGTACTTC
many	TRBV19	NA	TRBJ1-6	CASRESENSPLHF	TGTGCCAGTAGGGAATCCGAAAATTCACCCCTCCACTTT